What follows are 21 T cell receptor beta chains derived from one specimen sequenced in a study of chemoradiotherapy in HPV16-positive cancers. The protocol was immunoSEQ multiplex PCR, while the TCRdb copy is restricted to in-frame clones and leaves out a portion. The sample carries roughly 39,000 clones, roughly 77% recorded once. Material: blood, obtained from a patient who underwent chemoradiotherapy. Receptors originate from a human donor with HPV-associated anogenital cancer.

The J gene is TRBJ2-3, the V gene TRBV18; 8 bases are shared with TRBD2. V dropped 2 bases and J dropped 2; count of bases not matched to a gene: 3. Germline values: CDR1 KGHSH, CDR2 LQKENI. This CDR3 comprises 15 residues. CDR3 sequence (DNA): TGTGCCAGCTCACCAGGAGCGGGGGACACAGATACGCAGTATTTT. It is translated as CASSPGAGDTDTQYF.

The CDR3: CASSWEPGHYYGYTF. The CDR3 DNA is TGCGCCAGCAGCTGGGAACCGGGACATTACTATGGCTACACCTTC. The chain has TRBV5-1 and TRBJ1-2; D is possibly TRBD1 (6 bases). There are 15 residues in the CDR3. Between the trimmed V and J ends, which lost 3 bases and 3 bases, there was a span of 15 bases. The V gene's germline CDR1 is SGHRS and CDR2 YFSETQ.

The V and J genes are TRBV19 and TRBJ1-2; TRBD1 aligns across 8 bases. Trimming removed 3 bases from V and 2 bases from J; junction bases left unmatched: 8. In germline, CDR1 is LNHDA, CDR2 SQIVND (reference sequence). CDR3 length: 16 residues. The DNA for the CDR3 is TGTGCCAGTAGTATGTCACAGGGGGAATTCAACTATGGCTACACCTTC. Translating gives CASSMSQGEFNYGYTF.

The chain employs TRBV11-3 and TRBJ2-2; TRBD1 matches 9 bases. This CDR3 comprises 15 residues. J was trimmed by 1 base and V by 4 bases; bases with no gene match: 1. The V gene's germline CDR1 is SGHNT and CDR2 YENEEA. The CDR3 DNA reads TGTGCCAGCAGCTCGGGACAGGGGAACACCGGGGAGCTGTTTTTT. It specifies CASSSGQGNTGELFF.

V gene TRBV5-8 combines with J gene TRBJ1-2; the D gene is possibly TRBD1 (6 bases). Deletions cut 0 bases from V and 4 bases from J, with 7 bases between. From germline, CDR1 is SGHTS and CDR2 YDEGEE. CDR3 length: 13 residues. For the CDR3, the DNA is TGTGCCAGCAGCTTGGGCAGGGGCTATGGCTACACCTTC. It translates to CASSLGRGYGYTF.

V is TRBV7-9 and J is TRBJ2-1; TRBD2 is a possible D gene (6 bases). V lost 5 bases to trimming and J lost 5 bases, with 19 bases between them. Germline V gene sequence: CDR1 SEHNR, CDR2 FQNEAQ (reference sequence). This CDR3 is 16 amino acids long. The DNA of the CDR3 is TGTGCCAGCAGCCCCCCCGGAGGGGCGGGAAACAATGAGCAGTTCTTC. It encodes CASSPPGGAGNNEQFF.

This rearrangement joins TRBV7-8 to TRBJ2-7; D unclear. Trimming pared 0 bases from V and 3 bases from J, leaving 12 bases between. The CDR3 is made up of 15 amino acids. Germline assignment: CDR1 SGHVS and CDR2 FQNEAQ. In nucleotides, the CDR3 is TGTGCCAGCAGCTTAGCGTCGGGCGTATACTACGAGCAGTACTTC. Translated: CASSLASGVYYEQYF.

The rearrangement joins TRBV7-6 to TRBJ1-5, with 7 bases matching TRBD1. The CDR3 length is 15 residues. Germline CDR1 is SGHVS and CDR2 is FNYEAQ. Germline trimming cut 1 base from V and 2 bases from J; bases unmatched to any gene: 2. CDR3 nucleotide sequence: TGTGCCAGCAGCTTAGGAGGGGGCGGCAATCAGCCCCAGCATTTT. This gives the protein CASSLGGGGNQPQHF. The variable domain in full, with the rest retrieved from reference TRBV7-6 and TRBJ1-5, is GAGVSQSPRYKVTKRGQDVALRCDPISGHVSLYWYRQALGQGPEFLTYFNYEAQQDKSGLPNDRFSAERPEGSISTLTIQRTEQRDSAMYRCASSLGGGGNQPQHFGDGTRLSIL.

J is TRBJ2-5 and V is TRBV7-2, with D hard to call. The germline V gene has CDR1 SGHTA and CDR2 FQGNSA. V was shortened by 0 bases and J by 1 base, with 3 bases between the two germline ends. There are 13 residues in the CDR3. CDR3 nucleotide sequence: TGTGCCAGCAGCTTAGCCCGCCAAGAGACCCAGTACTTC. Translation: CASSLARQETQYF.

This clone was observed a handful of times. The chain links TRBV11-2 to TRBJ1-2; D is perhaps TRBD1 (5 bases). The CDR3 is 13 amino acids. Germline assignment: CDR1 SGHAT and CDR2 FQNNGV. V lost 0 bases, J lost 4 bases, and 6 bases lay in between. The CDR3 DNA follows: TGTGCCAGCAGCTTAGAGACAGTCTATGGCTACACCTTC. Translation gives CASSLETVYGYTF.

This clone was recorded once. The chain employs TRBV5-1 and TRBJ2-5, with 10 positions matching TRBD2. V was pared by 0 bases and J by 7 bases, with 9 bases of the junction left unmatched. The CDR3 spans 16 residues. The germline V gene has CDR1 SGHRS and CDR2 YFSETQ. CDR3 sequence (DNA): TGCGCCAGCAGCTTGGCCCAGACTAGCGGGCGAGGGACCCAGTACTTC. This translates into CASSLAQTSGRGTQYF. Using reference TRBV5-1 and TRBJ2-5 for the parts outside the CDR3, the full variable domain is KAGVTQTPRYLIKTRGQQVTLSCSPISGHRSVSWYQQTPGQGLQFLFEYFSETQRNKGNFPGRFSGRQFSNSRSEMNVSTLELGDSALYLCASSLAQTSGRGTQYFGPGTRLLVL.

This chain joins TRBV6-5 and TRBJ1-2, with 7 bases aligning to TRBD1. Germline V lookup: CDR1 MNHEY, CDR2 SVGAGI. The CDR3 runs to 15 residues. Unmatched junction bases numbered 9, after V lost 6 bases and J lost 2 bases. Written as DNA, the CDR3 is TGTGCCAGCAGATACCCAGGGGGTTCAAACTATGGCTACACCTTC. Its protein product is CASRYPGGSNYGYTF.

V gene TRBV7-9 combines with J gene TRBJ2-5; possibly TRBD2 for D (6 bases). The germline V and J ends were trimmed by 2 bases and 5 bases, with 12 bases remaining between them. In germline, CDR1 is SEHNR, CDR2 FQNEAQ (reference sequence). The CDR3 is 14 residues long. The CDR3 protein is CASSLWGRGETQYF. The CDR3 nucleotides are TGTGCCAGCAGCTTATGGGGCCGGGGGGAGACCCAGTACTTC.

The chain has TRBV11-1 and TRBJ2-4; 11 nucleotides match TRBD1. Trimming at V came to 3 bases and at J to 0 bases, leaving 4 bases not matched to a gene. CDR1 and CDR2 from the germline V gene are SGHAT and FQDESV (reference sequence). This CDR3 region has 17 residues. The CDR3 loop is CASSFGQGAGAKNIQYF. As DNA, the CDR3 is TGTGCCAGCAGCTTTGGACAGGGGGCGGGAGCCAAAAACATTCAGTACTTC.

The V call is TRBV6-9, the J call TRBJ2-7; TRBD1 matches at 7 bases. Germline values: CDR1 MNHGY, CDR2 SVAAGI. The CDR3 spans 15 residues. The ends lost 3 bases at V and 5 bases at J; junction bases unmatched: 10. CDR3 DNA sequence: TGTGCCAGCAGTTACTTGCCAGGGGGAAGCGACGAGCAGTACTTC. Its translation: CASSYLPGGSDEQYF.

The chain joins TRBV7-2 to TRBJ2-7; TRBD1 agrees at 11 bases. The CDR3 consists of 15 residues. Losses at the gene ends were 6 bases for V and 3 bases for J; bases not matched to a gene: 7. Germline values: CDR1 SGHTA, CDR2 FQGNSA. In nucleotides, the CDR3 is TGTGCCAGCAGTAGAACGGGACAGGGGGGCTACGAGCAGTACTTC. Translation: CASSRTGQGGYEQYF.

The chain carries TRBV30 and TRBJ1-5; D is unclear. V lost 7 bases, J lost 7 bases, and 11 bases lay in between. The length of the CDR3 is 11 residues. Germline CDR1 is GTSNPN and CDR2 is SVGIG (reference sequence). CDR3 protein: CALDQTQPQHF. CDR3 nucleotide sequence: TGTGCCTTGGACCAAACGCAGCCCCAGCATTTT. The whole variable domain, remainder taken from reference TRBV30 and TRBJ1-5, is SQTIHQWPATLVQPVGSPLSLECTVEGTSNPNLYWYRQAAGRGLQLLFYSVGIGQISSEVPQNLSASRPQDRQFILSSKKLLLSDSGFYLCALDQTQPQHFGDGTRLSIL.

This chain uses TRBV2 with TRBJ2-7; D is undetermined. Trimming took 5 bases from V and 1 from J, leaving 6 bases between them. CDR1 SNHLY and CDR2 FYNNEI come from the germline V gene. The CDR3 contains 12 residues. The DNA for the CDR3 is TGTGCCAGCAGTCAGGATTCCTACGAGCAGTACTTC. It yields the protein CASSQDSYEQYF.

The V call is TRBV12-5, the J call TRBJ1-5, with D unresolved. There are 16 residues in the CDR3. Trimming took off 1 base at V and 0 bases at J, with 10 bases between the two ends. The V gene's germline CDR1 is LGHNT and CDR2 FRNRAP. CDR3 region: CASGLGARSSNQPQHF. The CDR3 nucleotides read TGTGCTAGTGGTTTGGGGGCGCGCAGTAGCAATCAGCCCCAGCATTTT.

The chain employs TRBV2 and TRBJ1-2; TRBD1 aligns across 9 bases. Losses at the gene ends were 6 bases for V and 4 bases for J; bases not matched to a gene: 9. Per germline, CDR1 SNHLY and CDR2 FYNNEI. The CDR3 has 15 residues. This chain's CDR3 is CASRVQGAISYGYTF. CDR3 nucleotide sequence: TGTGCCAGCAGGGTACAGGGGGCAATCAGCTATGGCTACACCTTC.

This chain uses TRBV10-1 with TRBJ2-7; weak D call: TRBD2 (5 bases). The CDR3 is made up of 14 amino acids. Deletions cut 6 bases from V and 0 bases from J, with 12 bases between. CDR1 and CDR2 (germline): WNHNN, SYGVQD (reference sequence). CDR3 amino acids: CASSSRGSSYEQYF. CDR3 coding DNA: TGCGCCAGCAGCTCTAGAGGGTCCTCCTACGAGCAGTACTTC.